This entry concerns a single T cell receptor beta chain. The CDR3 contains 14 residues. Trimming took off 5 bases at V and 7 bases at J, with 18 bases between the two ends. CDR1 SGHRS and CDR2 YFSETQ come from the germline V gene. Self-reported history from a screening survey and questionnaire set each donor's cohort. As originally analysed: Counts of nucleated cells, estimated from reference gene primer amplification, were obtained. Produced via immunoSEQ multiplex PCR; TCRdb's table is partial and in-frame only. V and J calls and clone size are as listed in that table; D and trimming were resolved from the DNA. The repertoire consists of 350,000 to 400,000 clones, with over 75% occurring once and the leading ten covering approximately 1%. The sample belongs to a study of blood T cell repertoires in COVID-19. Study information: Acute and convalescent COVID-19 samples came from the United States, Italy and Spain. T cells, B-cell-depleted T cells, or PBMCs supplied cDNA or gDNA.

The rearrangement uses TRBV5-1 and TRBJ1-1; D may be TRBD1 (5 bases). The sequenced sample consisted of PBMCs or T cells enriched from blood (not recorded which). The receptor comes from a woman between 25 and 40 years old with acute COVID-19. CDR3 sequence: CASSRDSGVGEAFF. In nucleotides, the CDR3 is TGCGCCAGCAGTCGCGATTCGGGGGTGGGTGAAGCTTTCTTT.